This T cell receptor (beta chain) was captured by sequencing in a study of draining lymph node invasion in breast cancer. Findings and caveats of the study: Whether converted Tregs arise in one organ or recirculate remains unresolved. Some top 100 tumor clones also appeared in draining lymph nodes. A common Treg–Tconv clonal origin is suggested, not proven, by shared TCRs. Across all tissues, Treg clonal expansion appeared greater than Tconv expansion.

Via MiXCR, TCRdb re-called the bulk RNA-seq reads, giving one row per CDR3 protein. The sample lists approximately 2,500 distinct CDR3 sequences, roughly 70% occurring once. In the case of this clonotype: What it recognizes is unknown.

Cells sorted as CD4+ CD45RA- CD25high were taken as memory regulatory T cells. The CDR3 has 14 residues. Between the trimmed V and J ends, which lost 0 bases and 2 bases, there was a span of 9 bases. Germline V lookup: CDR1 SGDLS, CDR2 YYNGEE. The V call is TRBV9, the J call TRBJ2-7; D unclear. Sequencing was done on a sample of sorted memory Tregs from a lymph node. The sequence was obtained from a female donor with luminal breast cancer. The DNA for the CDR3 is TGTGCCAGCAGCGTAGAGGTAACCCCCTACGAGCAGTACTTC. Its translation is CASSVEVTPYEQYF.